This TCR beta chain was sequenced in a study of identical twins. Findings of the study overall: Conclusions leaned on cross-sectional statistical analysis and did not track the same donors over time. Models predicted less out-of-frame TCR alpha sharing in monozygotic twins than was found.

A universal primer site was incorporated via template switching, and the cDNA contained unique molecular identifiers. In TCRdb, the 5' RACE reads were re-called with MiXCR into one record per CDR3 protein. Among approximately 550,000 distinct CDR3 sequences, more than 20% were seen once, and the ten largest hold approximately 0.5%. Trimming shortened V by 2 bases and J by 7 bases, and 15 bases separated the two germline ends. CDR3 length: 14 amino acids. Germline V lookup: CDR1 MNHNS, CDR2 SASEGT. This clonotype was counted only a few times. Its matching antigen is unknown. These data were likewise used in another study, on yellow fever vaccine responses in identical twins.

The sequenced sample was CD4+ T cells sorted from blood. The TCR was taken from a woman between 18 and 30 years old in good health. The chain recombines TRBV6-1 with TRBJ2-7; tentatively, D is TRBD1 (5 bases). The CDR3 nucleotides read TGTGCCAGCAGTGAATGGGGCCCCTTGGGGGAGCAGTACTTC. Its translation: CASSEWGPLGEQYF.